A single sample is the source of the 20 T cell receptor beta chains below, sequenced in a study of T cell changes during pregnancy in multiple sclerosis. Clones were read by immunoSEQ multiplex PCR, and TCRdb kept only the in-frame ones, dropping some. The sample contains 88,000 or so clones, 92% of which appear only once. The specimen comprised peripheral blood, sampled before pregnancy. These receptors were collected from a female donor with multiple sclerosis, enrolled in a pregnancy study.

The rearrangement uses TRBV2 and TRBJ2-5, with 8 bases fitting TRBD2. Germline lookup yields CDR1 SNHLY and CDR2 FYNNEI. This CDR3 spans 14 amino acids. The V and J ends lost 1 base and 5 bases, in that order; junction bases with no gene match: 3. CDR3 amino acids: CASSEVGLGETQYF. In nucleotides, the CDR3 is TGTGCCAGCAGTGAAGTGGGACTAGGGGAGACCCAGTACTTC.

V and J are TRBV27 and TRBJ2-1; D unclear. V was trimmed by 6 bases and J by 0 bases, leaving 18 bases between them. This CDR3 comprises 17 residues. Germline V gene sequence: CDR1 MNHEY, CDR2 SMNVEV (reference sequence). CDR3 sequence: CASRTDSITRSYNEQFF. Written as DNA, the CDR3 is TGTGCCAGCAGAACCGATTCAATAACTCGCTCCTACAATGAGCAGTTCTTC.

J is TRBJ2-7 and V is TRBV15; 9 bases fit TRBD1. Looked up from germline, CDR1 is LNHNV and CDR2 is YYDKDF (reference sequence). The CDR3 contains 16 residues. J lost 5 bases, V lost 0 bases, and 8 bases had no gene match. CDR3 residues: CATSRDSGTGFDEQYF. Here the CDR3 DNA reads TGTGCCACCAGCAGAGACTCCGGGACAGGGTTTGACGAGCAGTACTTC.

This chain connects TRBV27 to TRBJ2-2; 8 bases agree with TRBD2. The CDR3 has 13 residues. V was clipped by 6 bases and J by 3 bases; unmatched bases: 0. The V gene's germline CDR1 is MNHEY and CDR2 SMNVEV (reference sequence). The CDR3 bases are TGTGCCAGCAGGGGACTAGACACCGGGGAGCTGTTTTTT. Residues: CASRGLDTGELFF.

The rearrangement uses TRBV4-3 and TRBJ2-7; 7 nucleotides match TRBD2. J was trimmed by 0 bases and V by 0 bases; bases with no gene match: 2. Germline V gene data show CDR1 as LGHNA and CDR2 as YSLEER. The CDR3 totals 15 residues. The CDR3 region has the DNA TGCGCCAGCAGCCAAGAGCGGGGGTACTCCTACGAGCAGTACTTC. It specifies CASSQERGYSYEQYF.

This chain links TRBV5-4 with TRBJ2-1, with 8 bases aligning to TRBD1. This CDR3 has 17 residues. J was trimmed by 0 bases and V by 4 bases; bases with no gene match: 9. Germline CDR1 reads SGHNT; CDR2 reads YYREEE (reference sequence). The CDR3 DNA is TGTGCCAGCAGCCAAGACAGGGGACCAGGCTCCTACAATGAGCAGTTCTTC. Its translation is CASSQDRGPGSYNEQFF.

This clone is a singleton in its sample. V gene TRBV28 combines with J gene TRBJ1-5, with D maybe TRBD1 (6 bases). The length of the CDR3 is 16 residues. Germline lookup yields CDR1 MDHEN and CDR2 SYDVKM. The ends were cut back, 4 bases at V and 2 bases at J, with 15 bases in the middle. CDR3 protein: CASSSPTGMGNQPQHF. The CDR3 DNA is TGTGCCAGCAGTTCCCCTACAGGGATGGGCAATCAGCCCCAGCATTTT.

The chain carries TRBV27 and TRBJ2-3, with D possibly TRBD2 on 6 matching bases. Germline CDR1 reads MNHEY; CDR2 reads SMNVEV (reference sequence). With 4 bases removed from V and 4 bases from J, the gap between germline ends came to 9 bases. This CDR3 spans 13 amino acids. The CDR3 reads CASSWREADTQYF. In nucleotides, the CDR3 is TGTGCCAGCAGTTGGAGGGAAGCAGATACGCAGTATTTT.

CDR3 DNA: TGTGCCAGCAGTCCTCCAGTCGGACAGGGGACCCGCGAGCAGTACTTC. Encoded protein: CASSPPVGQGTREQYF. The chain combines TRBV27 with TRBJ2-7, with 9 bases fitting TRBD1. J was trimmed by 6 bases and V by 5 bases; bases with no gene match: 14. The CDR3 consists of 16 residues. CDR1 MNHEY and CDR2 SMNVEV come from the germline V gene (reference sequence).

The chain recombines TRBV18 with TRBJ2-7; 8 nucleotides line up with TRBD1. In germline, CDR1 is KGHSH, CDR2 LQKENI. The CDR3 runs 15 residues. V shed 3 bases, J shed 6 bases, and the junction held 10 bases outside the gene matches. The DNA of the CDR3 is TGTGCCAGCTCACCTACCAAGGACAGGGCTGGCGAGCAGTACTTC. This gives the protein CASSPTKDRAGEQYF.

The sample holds a few counts of this clone. J is TRBJ2-1 and V is TRBV7-3; 12 nucleotides match TRBD2. The CDR3 is 18 residues long. J was trimmed by 4 bases and V by 5 bases; bases with no gene match: 12. Germline V CDR1 and CDR2: SGHTA, FQGTGA. The CDR3 DNA reads as TGTGCCAGCAGCCCCCGGGCTAGCGGGAGGGCCGGGTACAATGAGCAGTTCTTC. Amino acid sequence: CASSPRASGRAGYNEQFF.

The CDR3 protein is CASTPTWGVAYNEQFF. The CDR3 bases are TGTGCCAGCACCCCGACCTGGGGAGTAGCCTACAATGAGCAGTTCTTC. The chain combines TRBV7-2 with TRBJ2-1, with D maybe TRBD2 (5 bases). Germline V gives CDR1 SGHTA, CDR2 FQGNSA. The CDR3 extends over 16 amino acids. The ends were cut back, 7 bases at V and 2 bases at J, with 18 bases in the middle.

This clone has a single count. In DNA form, the CDR3 reads TGTGCCAGCAGCCCCGGGACAGGGGTGAACACTGAAGCTTTCTTT. This encodes CASSPGTGVNTEAFF. The chain recombines TRBV7-9 with TRBJ1-1; 10 nucleotides agree with TRBD1. Germline V CDR1 and CDR2: SEHNR, FQNEAQ (reference sequence). The CDR3 is made up of 15 amino acids. Germline trimming cut 5 bases from V and 0 bases from J; bases unmatched to any gene: 3. Full variable domain (remainder filled in from reference TRBV7-9 and TRBJ1-1): DTGVSQNPRHKITKRGQNVTFRCDPISEHNRLYWYRQTLGQGPEFLTYFQNEAQLEKSRLLSDRFSAERPKGSFSTLEIQRTEQGDSAMYLCASSPGTGVNTEAFFGQGTRLTVV.

This clone was detected once. J is TRBJ2-3 and V is TRBV30; 10 nucleotides align to TRBD2. The germline CDR1 and CDR2 sequences are GTSNPN and SVGIG (reference sequence). After removal of 6 bases from V and 4 bases from J, the junction contained 7 bases not matched to a gene. This CDR3 region has 14 residues. CDR3 sequence: CACTGAGGADTQYF. CDR3 sequence (DNA): TGTGCCTGCACCGGAGCGGGAGGGGCAGATACGCAGTATTTT.

The V gene is TRBV19, the J gene TRBJ2-3, with 9 bases fitting TRBD2. Germline V gene data show CDR1 as LNHDA and CDR2 as SQIVND (reference sequence). The CDR3 consists of 14 residues. V lost 4 bases, J lost 5 bases, and 4 bases stayed unmatched. In DNA, the CDR3 is TGTGCCAGTAGTAAAGGCGGGAGGGGAGATACGCAGTATTTT. This encodes CASSKGGRGDTQYF.

The chain combines TRBV5-4 with TRBJ2-5, with 8 bases aligning to TRBD2. The J segment lost 2 bases and the V segment lost 5 bases, leaving 8 bases of the junction unmatched. The CDR3 extends over 15 amino acids. Germline V gene lookup returns CDR1 SGHNT and CDR2 YYREEE (reference sequence). This CDR3 reads CASRALTGGQETQYF. As DNA, the CDR3 is TGTGCCAGCAGAGCCCTTACGGGAGGGCAAGAGACCCAGTACTTC. Full variable domain (missing parts from reference TRBV5-4 and TRBJ2-5): ETGVTQSPTHLIKTRGQQVTLRCSSQSGHNTVSWYQQALGQGPQFIFQYYREEENGRGNFPPRFSGLQFPNYSSELNVNALELDDSALYLCASRALTGGQETQYFGPGTRLLVL.

V usage is TRBV5-8 and J usage is TRBJ2-7, with D tentatively TRBD1 (6 bases). Trimming took 4 bases from V and 1 from J, leaving 15 bases between them. In germline, CDR1 is SGHTS, CDR2 YDEGEE. CDR3 size: 15 residues. The CDR3 DNA reads as TGTGCCAGCAGCCGTGGACAGCCCACATCCTACGAGCAGTACTTC. This sequence encodes CASSRGQPTSYEQYF.

The chain has TRBV27 and TRBJ2-7; TRBD1 might be the D (5 bases). The V gene's germline CDR1 is MNHEY and CDR2 SMNVEV (reference sequence). The CDR3 spans 14 residues. V lost 1 base and J 0 bases, leaving 7 bases between the germline ends. The CDR3 nucleotides read TGTGCCAGCAGTTTATGGGGCACCTCCTACGAGCAGTACTTC. This translates into CASSLWGTSYEQYF.

The chain uses TRBV2 and TRBJ2-3; a weak D match, TRBD1 (5 bases). The CDR3 consists of 11 residues. V was clipped by 10 bases and J by 10 bases, with 15 bases between them. Germline CDR1 and CDR2: SNHLY and FYNNEI. CDR3 bases: TGTGCCACCACCCGGTTGGGGCCGCAGTATTTT. It codes for CATTRLGPQYF.

In its sample, this clone was seen once. V usage is TRBV2 and J usage is TRBJ2-7; D possibly corresponds to TRBD1 (7 bases). Trimming removed 7 bases at V and 5 bases at J, with 18 bases between. CDR1 SNHLY and CDR2 FYNNEI come from the germline V gene. The CDR3 has 14 residues. The CDR3 reads CASIPRTTGDEQYF. The CDR3 DNA reads as TGTGCCAGCATCCCTCGGACTACAGGGGACGAGCAGTACTTC.